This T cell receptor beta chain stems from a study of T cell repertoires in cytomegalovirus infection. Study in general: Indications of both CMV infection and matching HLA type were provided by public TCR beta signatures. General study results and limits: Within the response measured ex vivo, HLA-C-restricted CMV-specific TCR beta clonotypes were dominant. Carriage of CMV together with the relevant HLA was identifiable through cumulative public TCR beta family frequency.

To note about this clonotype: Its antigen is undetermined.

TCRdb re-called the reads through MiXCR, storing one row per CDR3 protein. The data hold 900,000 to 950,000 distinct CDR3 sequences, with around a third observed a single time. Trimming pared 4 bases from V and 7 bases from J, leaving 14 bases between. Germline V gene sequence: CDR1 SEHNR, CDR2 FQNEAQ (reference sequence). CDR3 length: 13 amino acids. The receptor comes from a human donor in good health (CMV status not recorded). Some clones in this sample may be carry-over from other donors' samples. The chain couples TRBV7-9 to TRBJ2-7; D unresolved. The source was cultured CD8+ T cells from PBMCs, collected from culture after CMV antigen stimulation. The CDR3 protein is CASSSQIGWEQYF. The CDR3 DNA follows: TGTGCCAGCAGCTCCCAAATCGGGTGGGAGCAGTACTTC.